This TCR beta chain was recorded in a study of blood T cell repertoires in COVID-19. Whole-study context: Acute and convalescent COVID-19 specimens originated in the United States, Italy and Spain. Sources were T cells, B-cell-depleted T cells, or PBMCs; the material itself was cDNA or gDNA.

Per the original methods: Amplifying reference gene primers gave estimates of nucleated cell counts. Repertoires were generated with immunoSEQ multiplex PCR, while TCRdb's copy carries only in-frame clones and drops some. D and trimming were read from the DNA, whereas the V and J calls and clone size are those reported in that table. The sample includes about 150,000 clones, around nine tenths seen only once; the top ten take under 3%. V gave up 2 bases and J gave up 4 bases; unmatched junction bases: 4. The CDR3 spans 15 residues. The germline CDR1 and CDR2 sequences are KGHSH and LQKENI. Sequencing was done on a sample of peripheral blood. The V and J genes are TRBV18 and TRBJ2-2; TRBD1 matches 7 bases. The clonotype comes from a man aged 55 to 70 with active or convalescent COVID-19. DNA of the CDR3: TGTGCCAGCTCACCAGACAGGGTCTCCACCGGGGAGCTGTTTTTT. Translated: CASSPDRVSTGELFF.